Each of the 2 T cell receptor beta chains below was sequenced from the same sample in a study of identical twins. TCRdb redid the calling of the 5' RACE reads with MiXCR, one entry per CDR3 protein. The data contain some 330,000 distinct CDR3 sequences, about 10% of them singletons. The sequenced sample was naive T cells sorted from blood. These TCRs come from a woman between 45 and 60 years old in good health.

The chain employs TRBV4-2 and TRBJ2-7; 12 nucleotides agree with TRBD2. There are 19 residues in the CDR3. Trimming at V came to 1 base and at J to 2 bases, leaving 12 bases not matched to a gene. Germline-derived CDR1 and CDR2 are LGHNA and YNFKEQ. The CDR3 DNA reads TGTGCCAGCAGCCAAGGGTCCCTAGCGGGAGGGTTAACCCCCTACGAGCAGTACTTC. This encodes CASSQGSLAGGLTPYEQYF.

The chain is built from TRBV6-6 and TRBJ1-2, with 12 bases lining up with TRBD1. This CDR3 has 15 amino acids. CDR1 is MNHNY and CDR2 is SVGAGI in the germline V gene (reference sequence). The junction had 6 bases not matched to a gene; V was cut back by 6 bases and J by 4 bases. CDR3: CASRGTGGGSYGYTF. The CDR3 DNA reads TGTGCCAGCAGGGGGACAGGGGGCGGCAGCTATGGCTACACCTTC.